The 20 T cell receptor beta chains reported below all come from one sample, sequenced in a study of control samples from healthy donors and cancer patients. Using immunoSEQ multiplex PCR, the repertoire was profiled, and TCRdb retains in-frame clones only, with some absent. Among about 220,000 clones listed, around 94% were seen once. The sample comprised blood. All receptors come from a man between 50 and 59 years old in good health.

This clone has just one count. The J gene is TRBJ2-7, the V gene TRBV6-1, with 7 positions matching TRBD1. The CDR3 totals 16 residues. Losses at the gene ends were 0 bases for V and 3 bases for J; bases not matched to a gene: 8. Germline V CDR1 and CDR2: MNHNS, SASEGT. The CDR3 sequence: CASSEAVGTALYEQYV. CDR3 in DNA: TGTGCCAGCAGTGAAGCGGTCGGGACAGCACTCTACGAGCAGTACGTC.

The chain links TRBV6-2 or TRBV6-3 to TRBJ2-7; 9 bases agree with TRBD1. The CDR3 spans 16 residues. CDR1 and CDR2 (germline): MNHEY, SVGEGT. Germline trimming cut 0 bases from V and 7 bases from J; bases unmatched to any gene: 10. The CDR3 DNA reads TGTGCCAGCAGTTACTCGGGGGCCGGGACAGGGTTTGAGCAGTACGTC. Encoded protein: CASSYSGAGTGFEQYV.

V usage is TRBV29-1 and J usage is TRBJ1-1, with TRBD1 matching 7 bases. With 3 bases clipped from V and 0 bases from J, the junction kept 10 bases outside the gene matches. The germline gives CDR1 SQVTM, CDR2 ANQGSEA. There are 16 residues in the CDR3. The CDR3: CSVDRPGGYMNTEAFF. The CDR3 DNA is TGCAGCGTTGACCGACCAGGGGGATACATGAACACTGAAGCTTTCTTT.

This chain links TRBV7-2 with TRBJ1-4, with 8 bases identical to TRBD1. The V segment lost 2 bases and the J segment 14 bases; nucleotides outside the gene matches: 7. This CDR3 is 13 amino acids long. Per germline, CDR1 SGHTA and CDR2 FQGNSA. The CDR3 loop reads CASSLLQGGALFF. DNA for the CDR3: TGTGCCAGCAGCTTATTACAGGGGGGTGCCCTGTTTTTT.

A word on this clone: Because the CDR3 is missing its conserved closing phenylalanine or tryptophan, this is likely a read error. The limits of the CDR3 on the DNA are not certain, so only TCRdb's listed CDR3 is given. The chain carries TRBV6-2 or TRBV6-3 and TRBJ1-2. The CDR3 is 11 residues long, ends included. Germline assignment: CDR1 MNHEY and CDR2 SVGEGT. The CDR3 loop reads CASSRSTELEL.

The chain is built from TRBV7-2 and TRBJ1-5; D possibly corresponds to TRBD1 (5 bases). The CDR3 has 14 amino acids. Trimming pared 1 base from V and 7 bases from J, leaving 11 bases between. The germline gives CDR1 SGHTA, CDR2 FQGNSA. CDR3 protein: CASSLDRGRQPQHF. The CDR3 nucleotides are TGTGCCAGCAGCTTAGATCGGGGGAGGCAGCCCCAGCATTTT. Full variable domain (missing parts from reference TRBV7-2 and TRBJ1-5): GAGVSQSPSNKVTEKGKDVELRCDPISGHTALYWYRQSLGQGLEFLIYFQGNSAPDKSGLPSDRFSAERTGGSVSTLTIQRTQQEDSAVYLCASSLDRGRQPQHFGDGTRLSIL.

J is TRBJ1-6 and V is TRBV20-1, with TRBD1 matching over 7 bases. Per germline, CDR1 DFQATT and CDR2 SNEGSKA (reference sequence). Germline trimming cut 3 bases from V and 3 bases from J; bases unmatched to any gene: 5. The CDR3 is made up of 15 amino acids. CDR3 bases: TGCAGTGCTAGTTCTGGGACAGTCTATAATTCACCCCTCCACTTT. It codes for CSASSGTVYNSPLHF.

The genes are TRBV7-2 and TRBJ1-1; a possible D gene is TRBD1 (6 bases). The CDR3 is made up of 11 amino acids. Trimming pared 7 bases from V and 7 bases from J, leaving 10 bases between. Germline loops: CDR1 SGHTA, CDR2 FQGNSA. The DNA of the CDR3 is TGTGCCAGCAACGTCAGGGGTGAAGCTTTCTTT. Its translation is CASNVRGEAFF.

V usage is TRBV5-1 and J usage is TRBJ2-2, with TRBD2 identical over 8 bases. Unmatched junction bases numbered 8, after V lost 2 bases and J lost 11 bases. CDR3 size: 14 residues. Germline V gives CDR1 SGHRS, CDR2 YFSETQ. The CDR3 is CASSFGGAGEELFF. The CDR3 DNA follows: TGCGCCAGCAGCTTCGGGGGGGCAGGTGAAGAGCTGTTTTTT.

V is TRBV7-3 and J is TRBJ1-1; the match to TRBD1 covers 8 bases. The V gene's germline CDR1 is SGHTA and CDR2 FQGTGA. Losses at the gene ends were 2 bases for V and 3 bases for J; bases not matched to a gene: 2. This CDR3 has 14 residues. CDR3 bases: TGTGCCAGCAGCTTACAGGGGGCCGACACTGAAGCTTTCTTT. As protein: CASSLQGADTEAFF.

Regarding this clone: This CDR3 is also generated by other DNA sequences in the sample. CDR3 nucleotides: TGTGCCAGCAGCTTAGGAGACTATGGCTACACCTTC. It encodes CASSLGDYGYTF. The rearrangement links TRBV28 to TRBJ1-2; D is unclear. The CDR3 is made up of 12 amino acids. V was cut by 6 bases and J by 3 bases, with 8 bases left in between. Germline V gives CDR1 MDHEN, CDR2 SYDVKM.

The V and J genes are TRBV6-6 and TRBJ2-2; D not resolved. Germline lookup yields CDR1 MNHNY and CDR2 SVGAGI (reference sequence). The CDR3 has 14 amino acids. Trimming shortened V by 5 bases and J by 4 bases, and 11 bases separated the two germline ends. In DNA form, the CDR3 reads TGTGCCAGCAGTCCACGCCCGGGCACCGGGGAGCTGTTTTTT. Encoded protein: CASSPRPGTGELFF.

The table lists this clone with a count of one. V gene TRBV3-1 (or the pseudogene TRBV3-2) combines with J gene TRBJ2-2, with a possible D match to TRBD2 (6 bases). The CDR3 totals 17 residues. V was cut by 0 bases and J by 0 bases, with 11 bases left in between. Germline V gene lookup returns CDR1 LGHDT and CDR2 YNNKEL (reference sequence). CDR3 sequence reads: CASSQDVAGTNTGELFF. CDR3 nucleotide sequence: TGTGCCAGCAGCCAAGATGTGGCGGGGACGAACACCGGGGAGCTGTTTTTT.

The rearrangement joins TRBV2 to TRBJ2-3, with D unresolved. CDR3 length: 16 amino acids. V was trimmed by 0 bases and J by 2 bases, leaving 12 bases between them. Per germline, CDR1 SNHLY and CDR2 FYNNEI. CDR3 protein: CASSEAGRRLTDTQYF. CDR3 in DNA: TGTGCCAGCAGTGAAGCGGGCCGGCGGCTCACAGATACGCAGTATTTT.

This chain connects TRBV18 to TRBJ1-1; 10 nucleotides match TRBD1. The CDR3 is 16 residues long. With 6 bases clipped from V and 0 bases from J, the junction kept 7 bases outside the gene matches. In germline, CDR1 is KGHSH, CDR2 LQKENI. The CDR3 sequence: CASSTKGTGVNTEAFF. The CDR3 region has the DNA TGTGCCAGCTCCACCAAGGGGACAGGGGTGAACACTGAAGCTTTCTTT. The variable domain in full, completed from reference TRBV18 and TRBJ1-1, reads NAGVMQNPRHLVRRRGQEARLRCSPMKGHSHVYWYRQLPEEGLKFMVYLQKENIIDESGMPKERFSAEFPKEGPSILRIQQVVRGDSAAYFCASSTKGTGVNTEAFFGQGTRLTVV.

The genes are TRBV6-5 and TRBJ2-1, with D maybe TRBD1 (5 bases). V lost 9 bases and J 6 bases, leaving 21 bases between the germline ends. This CDR3 region has 15 residues. Germline V gives CDR1 MNHEY, CDR2 SVGAGI. This chain's CDR3 is CARKWGGISVNEQFF. The CDR3 nucleotides read TGTGCCAGAAAATGGGGCGGCATCTCGGTCAATGAGCAGTTCTTC.

CDR3 amino acids: CAIARGGAYEDTQYF. DNA for the CDR3: TGTGCCATCGCCCGCGGGGGGGCCTATGAAGATACGCAGTATTTT. J is TRBJ2-3 and V is TRBV28, with 9 nucleotides matching TRBD2. With 10 bases clipped from V and 5 bases from J, the junction kept 13 bases outside the gene matches. Per germline, CDR1 MDHEN and CDR2 SYDVKM. This CDR3 is built from 15 residues.

The V call is TRBV5-1, the J call TRBJ2-5; 11 positions agree with TRBD2. The CDR3 spans 17 residues. Germline assignment: CDR1 SGHRS and CDR2 YFSETQ. V lost 3 bases, J lost 0 bases, and 7 bases stayed unmatched. The CDR3 DNA sequence: TGCGCCAGCAGCTCTAGCGGGGGGCGAAGGTACCAAGAGACCCAGTACTTC. Protein product: CASSSSGGRRYQETQYF.

The chain uses TRBV28 and TRBJ1-4; no clear D. Germline CDR1 is MDHEN and CDR2 is SYDVKM. Trimming shortened V by 8 bases and J by 4 bases, and 11 bases separated the two germline ends. The CDR3 has 13 amino acids. The CDR3, as DNA: TGTGCCAGCCAGGACTGGGGTAATGAAAAACTGTTTTTT. It specifies CASQDWGNEKLFF.

The chain has TRBV5-4 and TRBJ2-1; D is unclear. Germline V CDR1 and CDR2: SGHNT, YYREEE (reference sequence). The CDR3 sequence is 16 residues long. Trimming removed 0 bases at V and 1 base at J, with 11 bases between. The CDR3 sequence is CASSLGGPGSYNEQFF. The CDR3 DNA is TGTGCCAGCAGCTTGGGAGGTCCTGGGTCCTACAATGAGCAGTTCTTC.